These 23 T cell receptor beta chains were all obtained from the same sample, sequenced in a study of blood T cell repertoires in COVID-19. Using immunoSEQ multiplex PCR, the repertoire was profiled, and TCRdb retains in-frame clones only, with some absent. Among 100,000 or so clones listed, roughly 85% were seen once. Sequencing input: peripheral blood. Receptor source: a woman in her 70s with active or convalescent COVID-19.

This chain links TRBV6-5 with TRBJ2-2; the D gene is possibly TRBD1 (6 bases). This CDR3 spans 15 amino acids. The germline V gene has CDR1 MNHEY and CDR2 SVGAGI. V lost 6 bases and J lost 1, with 12 bases in between. In nucleotides, the CDR3 is TGTGCCAGCAGCCCACGCAGGGGGAACACCGGGGAGCTGTTTTTT. Translating it yields CASSPRRGNTGELFF.

The gene calls are TRBV28 and TRBJ1-1; TRBD1 is a possible D gene (5 bases). Germline V gene lookup returns CDR1 MDHEN and CDR2 SYDVKM. Trimming removed 1 base from V and 5 bases from J, with 11 bases in between. This CDR3 spans 14 amino acids. CDR3 loop: CASSLYGGWTEAFF. CDR3 DNA: TGTGCCAGCAGTTTATACGGGGGTTGGACTGAAGCTTTCTTT.

The rearrangement links TRBV2 to TRBJ1-3; D remains ambiguous. V dropped 5 bases and J dropped 6 bases, with 14 bases sitting between them. This CDR3 has 14 residues. Per germline, CDR1 SNHLY and CDR2 FYNNEI. The DNA for the CDR3 is TGTGCCAGCAGTTCCGGGAGGGAGGCAAACACCATATATTTT. Translation gives CASSSGREANTIYF.

The chain combines TRBV5-4 with TRBJ2-1, with 16 bases fitting TRBD2. Per germline, CDR1 SGHNT and CDR2 YYREEE (reference sequence). The CDR3 is made up of 16 amino acids. V trimming: 5 bases; J trimming: 8 bases; junction bases outside the gene matches: 7. The CDR3 loop is CASSPGLAGGPYEQFF. CDR3 DNA sequence: TGTGCCAGCAGTCCGGGACTAGCGGGGGGGCCCTATGAGCAGTTCTTC.

The CDR3 sequence is CASSFASDEQFF. DNA for the CDR3: TGTGCCAGCAGCTTTGCTAGCGATGAGCAGTTCTTC. The rearrangement uses TRBV5-5 and TRBJ2-1; D is perhaps TRBD2 (6 bases). Looked up from germline, CDR1 is SGHKS and CDR2 is YYEKEE (reference sequence). V lost 2 bases and J 8 bases, leaving 8 bases between the germline ends. The CDR3 runs to 12 residues.

J is TRBJ2-7 and V is TRBV19; D might be TRBD1 (6 bases). CDR1 and CDR2 (germline): LNHDA, SQIVND (reference sequence). The CDR3 loop spans 13 amino acids. V lost 8 bases and J 0 bases, leaving 11 bases between the germline ends. CDR3 sequence: CASAYRASYEQYF. In DNA form, the CDR3 reads TGTGCCAGTGCGTACAGGGCCTCCTACGAGCAGTACTTC.

This chain uses TRBV2 with TRBJ1-4, with D uncertain. Germline CDR1 is SNHLY and CDR2 is FYNNEI. The CDR3 is made up of 15 amino acids. Trimming removed 4 bases from V and 2 bases from J, with 11 bases in between. The chain's CDR3 is CASSGRGPTNEKLFF. CDR3 DNA: TGTGCCAGCAGTGGTCGCGGGCCCACTAATGAAAAACTGTTTTTT.

The chain is built from TRBV3-1 (or the pseudogene TRBV3-2) and TRBJ1-2; the match to TRBD1 covers 11 bases. Germline V gene data show CDR1 as LGHDT and CDR2 as YNNKEL (reference sequence). V was pared by 4 bases and J by 6 bases, with 7 bases of the junction left unmatched. This CDR3 contains 15 residues. In nucleotides, the CDR3 is TGTGCCAGCAGCCCAGGCTGGACAGGGGGCAATGGCTACACCTTC. Its translation is CASSPGWTGGNGYTF.

This clone has only a few counts. The chain links TRBV5-6 to TRBJ2-7; 14 nucleotides line up with TRBD2. The junction had 11 bases not matched to a gene; V was cut back by 2 bases and J by 7 bases. There are 17 residues in the CDR3. Germline CDR1 is SGHDT and CDR2 is YYEEEE. The CDR3 nucleotides are TGTGCCAGCAGCTTTCAGCCGGGGACTAGCGGGAGAGGTGAGCAGTACTTC. Residues: CASSFQPGTSGRGEQYF.

Details on this clone: The sample holds other DNA sequences that translate to the same CDR3. The V call is TRBV24-1, the J call TRBJ1-5, with TRBD1 as a possible D gene (5 bases). Germline loops: CDR1 KGHDR, CDR2 SFDVKD. The V gene lost 4 bases and the J gene lost 4 bases, with 10 bases spanning the gap. The CDR3 runs to 14 residues. CDR3 sequence: CATSEGGFNQPQHF. In DNA, the CDR3 is TGTGCCACCAGTGAGGGGGGGTTTAATCAGCCCCAGCATTTT.

This clone was observed a single time. The chain carries TRBV9 and TRBJ1-2, with D possibly matching TRBD1 (6 bases). Germline CDR1 and CDR2: SGDLS and YYNGEE. The V and J ends lost 6 bases and 2 bases respectively, with 11 bases between them. The CDR3 sequence is 13 residues long. CDR3 amino acids: CASTSDRNYGYTF. In nucleotides, the CDR3 is TGTGCCAGCACCTCCGACAGGAACTATGGCTACACCTTC.

This chain joins TRBV11-3 and TRBJ2-1; 9 bases match TRBD2. Germline V gene lookup returns CDR1 SGHNT and CDR2 YENEEA. The CDR3 is 15 amino acids. V gave up 6 bases and J gave up 4 bases; unmatched junction bases: 7. The CDR3 nucleotides are TGTGCCAGCAGTCATAGCGGGAGTTCTTACAATGAGCAGTTCTTC. It translates to CASSHSGSSYNEQFF.

This chain joins TRBV3-1 (or the pseudogene TRBV3-2) and TRBJ2-1; TRBD2 matches at 11 bases. J gave up 5 bases and V 10 bases, and 10 bases lay outside the gene matches. This CDR3 comprises 15 residues. The germline gives CDR1 LGHDT, CDR2 YNNKEL (reference sequence). The CDR3 DNA reads as TGTGCCACCTCCTTTCTAGCGGGAGGCGACAATGAGCAGTTCTTC. It encodes CATSFLAGGDNEQFF.

The chain uses TRBV4-1 and TRBJ2-1; TRBD2 matches at 11 bases. With V trimmed by 5 bases and J by 5 bases, 17 bases remained unmatched. Per the germline V gene, CDR1 is MGHRA and CDR2 is YSYEKL. This CDR3 spans 19 amino acids. The CDR3 is CASSSNAVAGGRIHNEQFF. In DNA form, the CDR3 reads TGCGCCAGCAGCTCAAACGCTGTAGCGGGGGGGCGAATTCACAATGAGCAGTTCTTC.

In this sample, this clone turned up a few times. The V call is TRBV3-1 (or the pseudogene TRBV3-2), the J call TRBJ2-4; possible D gene TRBD2, 7 bases. In germline, CDR1 is LGHDT, CDR2 YNNKEL (reference sequence). V was trimmed by 1 base and J by 10 bases, leaving 17 bases between them. The CDR3 sequence is 15 residues long. In nucleotides, the CDR3 is TGTGCCAGCAGCCAAGGAGGGGGAGGGGAATGGATTCAGTACTTC. It is translated as CASSQGGGGEWIQYF.

The CDR3 sequence: CASSLEARQGSTEAFF. DNA of the CDR3: TGTGCCAGCAGCTTAGAAGCCCGCCAGGGATCCACTGAAGCTTTCTTT. This sequence joins TRBV13 and TRBJ1-1; D is perhaps TRBD1 (5 bases). The CDR3 covers 16 residues. CDR1 is PRHDT, CDR2 FYEKMQ, per germline (reference sequence). V lost 1 base and J 4 bases, leaving 16 bases between the germline ends.

In its sample, this clone was seen once. This chain joins TRBV6-2 or TRBV6-3 and TRBJ1-5, with D maybe TRBD1 (5 bases). The ends were cut back, 2 bases at V and 6 bases at J, with 20 bases in the middle. Germline values: CDR1 MNHEY, CDR2 SVGEGT. The CDR3 is 17 amino acids. CDR3 loop: CASSYRRGGSYVQPQHF. CDR3 sequence (DNA): TGTGCCAGCAGTTACCGGCGGGGGGGGTCCTATGTTCAGCCCCAGCATTTT.

The chain combines TRBV5-6 with TRBJ2-1, with D perhaps matching TRBD2 (6 bases). The V gene lost 1 base and the J gene lost 6 bases, with 14 bases spanning the gap. The CDR3 runs to 15 residues. The germline CDR1 and CDR2 sequences are SGHDT and YYEEEE. CDR3 amino acids: CASSLRGGSRNEQFF. CDR3 in DNA: TGTGCCAGCAGCTTGAGGGGAGGCAGCCGCAATGAGCAGTTCTTC.

The chain employs TRBV10-3 and TRBJ1-6; TRBD1 might be the D (6 bases). V was clipped by 6 bases and J by 7 bases, with 13 bases between them. Germline V gene lookup returns CDR1 ENHRY and CDR2 SYGVKD. This CDR3 is built from 14 residues. CDR3 nucleotide sequence: TGTGCCATCAGAGCGATCGGACAGAATTCACCCCTCCACTTT. Protein: CAIRAIGQNSPLHF.

Here the CDR3 DNA reads TGTGCCATCAGTGGGTCAGACAGGGGGGACCAGCCCCAGCATTTT. Amino acids: CAISGSDRGDQPQHF. This chain uses TRBV10-3 with TRBJ1-5; TRBD1 matches at 9 bases. Trimming cost V 4 bases and J 7 bases; bases outside gene matches: 8. Germline CDR1 reads ENHRY; CDR2 reads SYGVKD. The length of the CDR3 is 15 residues.

The chain employs TRBV7-2 and TRBJ1-2; D gene unclear. V gave up 3 bases and J gave up 7 bases, with 9 bases separating them. The CDR3 has 12 residues. Germline-derived CDR1 and CDR2 are SGHTA and FQGNSA. CDR3 sequence: CASSFVGVGYTF. CDR3 DNA sequence: TGTGCCAGCAGCTTTGTAGGAGTTGGCTACACCTTC.

The chain uses TRBV6-4 and TRBJ2-5; the match to TRBD1 covers 9 bases. Germline CDR1 and CDR2: MRHNA and SNTAGT. The J segment lost 5 bases and the V segment lost 3 bases, leaving 10 bases of the junction unmatched. The CDR3 contains 16 residues. Here the CDR3 reads CASSEVGQGPMETQYF. The CDR3 nucleotides read TGTGCCAGCAGTGAAGTGGGACAGGGACCGATGGAGACCCAGTACTTC.

The chain's CDR3 is CASRGQGGVTDTQYF. Here the CDR3 DNA reads TGTGCCAGCAGAGGACAGGGTGGTGTGACAGATACGCAGTATTTT. V is TRBV28 and J is TRBJ2-3; 8 nucleotides line up with TRBD1. CDR1 is MDHEN, CDR2 SYDVKM, per germline. The CDR3 consists of 15 residues. V was pared by 6 bases and J by 3 bases, with 8 bases of the junction left unmatched.